The text below deals with one TCR beta chain. No antigen is known for it. The data were obtained in a study of cytomegalovirus exposure and HLA in healthy donors. Study-wide background: The roughly 120 validation repertoires used the same platform as the roughly 670 first-cohort repertoires, a later analysis reported. Study results and caveats: TCR beta chains numbering some 160 were designated cytomegalovirus-associated. Most TCR sequences were uncommon, yet certain public TCRs appeared in many donors.

Germline CDR1 SGHVS, CDR2 FNYEAQ. CDR3 length: 13 amino acids. The V segment lost 6 bases and the J segment 4 bases; nucleotides outside the gene matches: 4. Assay: immunoSEQ multiplex PCR; the TCRdb copy retains only in-frame clones and omits some. The sample lists around 120,000 clones; more than 75% were seen once. The sequence came from a young woman in good health and CMV-seropositive. The specimen was PBMCs. This rearrangement joins TRBV7-6 to TRBJ2-5; TRBD2 matches 8 bases. The CDR3 spells CASSPTSVETQYF. In DNA form, the CDR3 reads TGTGCCAGCAGTCCGACTAGCGTAGAGACCCAGTACTTC.